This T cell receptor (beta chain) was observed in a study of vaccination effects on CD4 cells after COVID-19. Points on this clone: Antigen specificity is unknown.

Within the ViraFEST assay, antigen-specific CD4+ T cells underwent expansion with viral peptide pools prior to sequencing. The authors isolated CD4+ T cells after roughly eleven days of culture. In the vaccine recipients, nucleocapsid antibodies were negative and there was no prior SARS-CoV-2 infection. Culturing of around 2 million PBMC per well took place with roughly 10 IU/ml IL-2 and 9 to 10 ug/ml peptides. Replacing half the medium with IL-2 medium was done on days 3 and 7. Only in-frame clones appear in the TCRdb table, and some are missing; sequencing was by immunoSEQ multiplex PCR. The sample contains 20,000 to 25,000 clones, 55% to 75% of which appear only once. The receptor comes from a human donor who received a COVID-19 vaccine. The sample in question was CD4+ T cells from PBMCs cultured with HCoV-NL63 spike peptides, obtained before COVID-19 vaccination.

CDR3 sequence reads: CASSLGQGNTEAFF. For the CDR3, the DNA is TGTGCCAGCAGCCTTGGACAGGGGAACACTGAAGCTTTCTTT. The chain employs TRBV3-1 (or the pseudogene TRBV3-2) and TRBJ1-1; TRBD1 matches 8 bases. Germline V lookup: CDR1 LGHDT, CDR2 YNNKEL (reference sequence). The V and J ends lost 4 bases and 1 base, in that order; junction bases with no gene match: 2. CDR3 length equals 14 residues.